What follows are 18 T cell receptor beta chains derived from one specimen sequenced in a study of T cell responses to AZD1222 COVID-19 vaccine. The assay was immunoSEQ multiplex PCR, and TCRdb's table has in-frame clones only and misses some. Of 90,000 to 150,000 clones in the sample, around 90% are singletons; the top ten hold 8.4%. The material was peripheral blood, obtained on day 0 of AZD1222 vaccination. These receptor sequences come from an adult in good health.

The chain has TRBV15 and TRBJ1-4; D call uncertain. V lost 1 base, J lost 0 bases, and 24 bases lay in between. This CDR3 region has 21 residues. Germline values: CDR1 LNHNV, CDR2 YYDKDF (reference sequence). CDR3 region: CATSRVEGRGRLPATNEKLFF. The CDR3 DNA reads as TGTGCCACCAGCAGAGTAGAAGGGCGAGGCAGACTACCTGCAACTAATGAAAAACTGTTTTTT.

V usage is TRBV3-1 (or the pseudogene TRBV3-2) and J usage is TRBJ1-5, with unresolved D. V lost 2 bases to trimming and J lost 6 bases, with 8 bases between them. CDR1 is LGHDT, CDR2 YNNKEL, per germline (reference sequence). This CDR3 has 13 amino acids. The CDR3 region is CASSQFLGQPQHF. The CDR3 bases are TGTGCCAGCAGCCAATTTCTGGGTCAGCCCCAGCATTTT.

This chain uses TRBV29-1 with TRBJ1-2, with a possible D match to TRBD1 (6 bases). Germline V gene data show CDR1 as SQVTM and CDR2 as ANQGSEA. The V and J ends lost 4 bases and 5 bases respectively, with 14 bases between them. This CDR3 region has 13 residues. This CDR3 is CSVGPQGKYGYTF. The CDR3 DNA reads as TGCAGCGTTGGGCCACAGGGAAAATATGGCTACACCTTC.

CDR3 DNA: TGTGCCATCAGTGGGGGGACTAGCGGGGCCACCGGGGAGCTGTTTTTT. Translation: CAISGGTSGATGELFF. The chain uses TRBV10-3 and TRBJ2-2, with 13 positions matching TRBD2. Germline CDR1 ENHRY, CDR2 SYGVKD. This CDR3 region has 16 residues. Trimming cost V 4 bases and J 4 bases; bases outside gene matches: 3.

The V and J genes are TRBV18 and TRBJ1-5; 7 bases are a match to TRBD1. The CDR3 covers 13 residues. Germline V CDR1 and CDR2: KGHSH, LQKENI. J gave up 2 bases and V 5 bases, and 0 bases lay outside the gene matches. This CDR3 reads CASSGTGNQPQHF. The CDR3 nucleotides read TGTGCCAGCTCAGGGACAGGCAATCAGCCCCAGCATTTT.

This clone was seen once. This chain uses TRBV28 with TRBJ1-3; 7 positions agree with TRBD1. V dropped 6 bases and J dropped 4; count of bases not matched to a gene: 9. The V gene's germline CDR1 is MDHEN and CDR2 SYDVKM. The CDR3 spans 15 residues. The CDR3 spells CASRLDRQEGNTIYF. The CDR3, as DNA: TGTGCCAGCAGGTTGGACAGGCAAGAGGGAAACACCATATATTTT.

V and J are TRBV9 and TRBJ1-4; 9 bases align to TRBD1. With 0 bases clipped from V and 10 bases from J, the junction kept 1 base outside the gene matches. Germline CDR1 and CDR2: SGDLS and YYNGEE. This CDR3 is built from 13 residues. The CDR3 coding sequence is TGTGCCAGCAGCGTAGAGGACAGGGGAAAACTGTTTTTT. Protein: CASSVEDRGKLFF.

This clone has a single count. The genes are TRBV6-5 and TRBJ1-4; D is perhaps TRBD1 (5 bases). Per the germline V gene, CDR1 is MNHEY and CDR2 is SVGAGI. The CDR3 extends over 14 amino acids. Deletions cut 0 bases from V and 6 bases from J, with 8 bases between. The DNA of the CDR3 is TGTGCCAGCAGTTACTCGAGCAGGGATGAAAAACTGTTTTTT. This encodes CASSYSSRDEKLFF.

This clone turned up a few times. The V and J genes are TRBV11-2 and TRBJ1-4; D is uncertain. Trimming removed 4 bases from V and 15 bases from J, with 15 bases in between. Germline V gives CDR1 SGHAT, CDR2 FQNNGV. This CDR3 has 12 residues. The CDR3: CASSSLTRAVFF. The CDR3 DNA reads as TGTGCCAGCAGCTCCTTGACCCGGGCTGTGTTTTTT.

J is TRBJ1-4 and V is TRBV18; the D gene is possibly TRBD1 (5 bases). Per the germline V gene, CDR1 is KGHSH and CDR2 is LQKENI. Trimming removed 3 bases from V and 8 bases from J, with 19 bases in between. This CDR3 has 16 amino acids. The CDR3 loop is CASSPLGRRGDEKLFF. Here the CDR3 DNA reads TGTGCCAGCTCACCTCTGGGGAGGAGAGGGGACGAAAAACTGTTTTTT.

V usage is TRBV18 and J usage is TRBJ1-1; D is ambiguous. CDR3 length: 14 residues. Per the germline V gene, CDR1 is KGHSH and CDR2 is LQKENI. V was shortened by 4 bases and J by 5 bases, with 14 bases between the two germline ends. CDR3 sequence (DNA): TGTGCCAGCTCACACGGGCCACATCGAACTGAAGCTTTCTTT. Protein product: CASSHGPHRTEAFF. The variable domain in full, completed from reference TRBV18 and TRBJ1-1, reads NAGVMQNPRHLVRRRGQEARLRCSPMKGHSHVYWYRQLPEEGLKFMVYLQKENIIDESGMPKERFSAEFPKEGPSILRIQQVVRGDSAAYFCASSHGPHRTEAFFGQGTRLTVV.

This chain connects TRBV19 to TRBJ2-1; 8 bases are shared with TRBD2. The CDR3 covers 14 residues. Germline V gene lookup returns CDR1 LNHDA and CDR2 SQIVND (reference sequence). V shed 4 bases and J 3 bases; nucleotides not matched to a gene: 2. The DNA of the CDR3 is TGTGCCAGTAGTAATGCGGGAGGCTACAATGAGCAGTTCTTC. It is translated as CASSNAGGYNEQFF. Combining the CDR3 with reference TRBV19 and TRBJ2-1 gives the whole variable domain DGGITQSPKYLFRKEGQNVTLSCEQNLNHDAMYWYRQDPGQGLRLIYYSQIVNDFQKGDIAEGYSVSREKKESFPLTVTSAQKNPTAFYLCASSNAGGYNEQFFGPGTRLTVL.

V and J are TRBV11-2 and TRBJ1-1; maybe TRBD1 (6 bases). The CDR3 loop spans 12 amino acids. CDR1 SGHAT and CDR2 FQNNGV come from the germline V gene. The V end was cut by 6 bases, the J end by 3 bases, with 8 bases between. CDR3 bases: TGTGCCAGCAGTACAGGGTACACTGAAGCTTTCTTT. This gives the protein CASSTGYTEAFF. Based on the CDR3 plus reference TRBV11-2 and TRBJ1-1, the full variable domain is EAGVAQSPRYKIIEKRQSVAFWCNPISGHATLYWYQQILGQGPKLLIQFQNNGVVDDSQLPKDRFSAERLKGVDSTLKIQPAKLEDSAVYLCASSTGYTEAFFGQGTRLTVV.

The gene calls are TRBV7-9 and TRBJ2-1, with 7 bases aligning to TRBD2. From germline, CDR1 is SEHNR and CDR2 FQNEAQ (reference sequence). CDR3 length: 13 residues. CDR3 nucleotides: TGTGCGATAAGCGAGGAGGGTAGCGGGGAGCAGTTCTTC. It codes for CAISEEGSGEQFF. The full variable domain, with the rest looked up from reference TRBV7-9 and TRBJ2-1, is DTGVSQNPRHKITKRGQNVTFRCDPISEHNRLYWYRQTLGQGPEFLTYFQNEAQLEKSRLLSDRFSAERPKGSFSTLEIQRTEQGDSAMYLCAISEEGSGEQFFGPGTRLTVL.

CDR3 nucleotides: TGTGCCAGCAGTGAAATTGGGGCTTACACTGAAGCTTTCTTT. Amino acids: CASSEIGAYTEAFF. The rearrangement joins TRBV6-1 to TRBJ1-1; possibly TRBD1 for D (5 bases). Looked up from germline, CDR1 is MNHNS and CDR2 is SASEGT. Trimming removed 2 bases at V and 3 bases at J, with 10 bases between. The CDR3 runs 14 residues.

The gene calls are TRBV15 and TRBJ1-3, with D maybe TRBD1 (5 bases). Trimming took off 3 bases at V and 7 bases at J, with 13 bases between the two ends. The CDR3 has 14 residues. CDR1 and CDR2 from the germline V gene are LNHNV and YYDKDF (reference sequence). CDR3 in amino acids: CATSRGTGGNTIYF. The CDR3 region has the DNA TGTGCCACCAGCAGGGGGACCGGAGGGAACACCATATATTTT. Combining the CDR3 with reference TRBV15 and TRBJ1-3 gives the whole variable domain DAMVIQNPRYQVTQFGKPVTLSCSQTLNHNVMYWYQQKSSQAPKLLFHYYDKDFNNEADTPDNFQSRRPNTSFCFLDIRSPGLGDTAMYLCATSRGTGGNTIYFGEGSWLTVV.

The rearrangement uses TRBV25-1 and TRBJ2-7; 12 nucleotides line up with TRBD2. This CDR3 is built from 15 residues. Looked up from germline, CDR1 is MGHDK and CDR2 is SYGVNS. The J segment lost 9 bases and the V segment lost 7 bases, leaving 13 bases of the junction unmatched. The CDR3 spells CASTGGLAGKSRQYF. The CDR3 DNA sequence: TGTGCCAGCACCGGTGGACTAGCGGGAAAATCGAGGCAGTACTTC.

This sequence joins TRBV23-1 and TRBJ2-2; 10 nucleotides align to TRBD1. TRBV23-1 is treated as an ORF (open reading frame) with a function not yet certain. The CDR3 contains 16 residues. Germline trimming cut 0 bases from V and 5 bases from J; bases unmatched to any gene: 3. The CDR3 sequence: CASSQSLGQGTGELFF. The CDR3 nucleotides are TGCGCCAGCAGTCAATCTTTGGGACAGGGGACCGGGGAGCTGTTTTTT.